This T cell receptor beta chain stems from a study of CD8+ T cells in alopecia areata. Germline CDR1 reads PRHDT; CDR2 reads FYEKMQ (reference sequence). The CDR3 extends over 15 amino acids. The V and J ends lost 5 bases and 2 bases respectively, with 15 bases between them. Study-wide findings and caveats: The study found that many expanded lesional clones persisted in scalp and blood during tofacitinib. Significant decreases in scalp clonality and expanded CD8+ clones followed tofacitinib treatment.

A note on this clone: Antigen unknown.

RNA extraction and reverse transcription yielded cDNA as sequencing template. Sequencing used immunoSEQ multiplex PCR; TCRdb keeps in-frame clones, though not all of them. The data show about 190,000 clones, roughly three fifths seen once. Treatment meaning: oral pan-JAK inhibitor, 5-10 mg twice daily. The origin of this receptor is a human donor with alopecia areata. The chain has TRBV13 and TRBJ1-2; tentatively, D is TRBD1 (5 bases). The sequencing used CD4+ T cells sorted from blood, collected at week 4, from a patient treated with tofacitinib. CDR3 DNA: TGTGCCAGCAGCCCGGCAGGAGGGACGAACTATGGCTACACCTTC. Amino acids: CASSPAGGTNYGYTF.